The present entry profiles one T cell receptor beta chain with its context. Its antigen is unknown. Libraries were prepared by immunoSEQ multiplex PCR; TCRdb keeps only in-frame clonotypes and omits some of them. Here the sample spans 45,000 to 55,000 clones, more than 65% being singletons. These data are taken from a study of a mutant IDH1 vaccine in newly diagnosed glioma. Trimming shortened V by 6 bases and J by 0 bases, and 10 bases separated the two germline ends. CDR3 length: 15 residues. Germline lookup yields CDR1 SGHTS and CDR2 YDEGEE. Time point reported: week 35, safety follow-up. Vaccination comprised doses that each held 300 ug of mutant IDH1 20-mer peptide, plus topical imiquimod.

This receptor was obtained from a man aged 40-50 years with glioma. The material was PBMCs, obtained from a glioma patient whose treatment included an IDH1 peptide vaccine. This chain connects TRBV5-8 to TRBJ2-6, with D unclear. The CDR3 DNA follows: TGTGCCAGCAATGCACCCACCTCTGGGGCCAACGTCCTGACTTTC. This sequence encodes CASNAPTSGANVLTF.